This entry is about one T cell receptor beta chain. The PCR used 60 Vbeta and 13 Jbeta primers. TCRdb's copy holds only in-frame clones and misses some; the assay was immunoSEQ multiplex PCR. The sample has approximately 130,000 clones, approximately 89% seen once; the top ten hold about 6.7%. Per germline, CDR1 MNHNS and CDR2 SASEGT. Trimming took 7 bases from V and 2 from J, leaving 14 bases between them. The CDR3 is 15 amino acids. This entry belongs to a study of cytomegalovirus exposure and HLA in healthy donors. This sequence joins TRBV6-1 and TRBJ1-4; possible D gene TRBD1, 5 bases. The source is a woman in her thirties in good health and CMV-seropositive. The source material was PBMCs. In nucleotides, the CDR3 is TGTGCCAGCAACACTGGACGGGGGACTAATGAAAAACTGTTTTTT. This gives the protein CASNTGRGTNEKLFF.